The 30 T cell receptor beta chains listed next were all sequenced from one sample in a study of blood T cell repertoires in COVID-19. The method was immunoSEQ multiplex PCR; TCRdb's version includes in-frame clones alone and lacks a portion of them. The sample has 250,000 to 350,000 clones, approximately 83% seen once. Input material: PBMCs or T cells enriched from blood (not recorded which). The source of these receptors is a woman under 40 who had recovered from COVID-19.

The CDR3 sequence: CASSALWEYTYEQYF. The CDR3 DNA reads as TGTGCCAGCAGTGCCCTTTGGGAGTACACCTACGAGCAGTACTTC. The chain recombines TRBV28 with TRBJ2-7; the D gene is possibly TRBD2 (5 bases). CDR1 MDHEN and CDR2 SYDVKM come from the germline V gene. Deletions cut 5 bases from V and 2 bases from J, with 16 bases between. The CDR3 totals 15 residues.

This clone was observed once. V usage is TRBV4-1 and J usage is TRBJ2-6, with 9 bases lining up with TRBD1. The CDR3 loop spans 17 amino acids. Looked up from germline, CDR1 is MGHRA and CDR2 is YSYEKL. The ends lost 5 bases at V and 0 bases at J; junction bases unmatched: 5. DNA for the CDR3: TGCGCCAGCAGCAGGGACAGGGTGAGCTCTGGGGCCAACGTCCTGACTTTC. This codes for CASSRDRVSSGANVLTF.

CDR3 bases: TGTGCCAGCAGCGCCGGGGGAGGGGGATCCTACGAGCAGTACTTC. Its protein is CASSAGGGGSYEQYF. The rearrangement links TRBV7-6 to TRBJ2-7, with D possibly matching TRBD2 (7 bases). CDR1 SGHVS and CDR2 FNYEAQ come from the germline V gene. The CDR3 consists of 15 residues. Trimming took off 5 bases at V and 1 base at J, with 15 bases between the two ends.

The chain has TRBV29-1 and TRBJ2-3, with D maybe TRBD1 (6 bases). The V gene lost 1 base and the J gene lost 4 bases, with 15 bases spanning the gap. Germline CDR1 reads SQVTM; CDR2 reads ANQGSEA. The CDR3 extends over 15 amino acids. CDR3 residues: CSVEVQGRRPDTQYF. For the CDR3, the DNA is TGCAGCGTTGAAGTACAGGGAAGGCGACCAGATACGCAGTATTTT.

The chain links TRBV18 to TRBJ1-3, with D possibly TRBD1 on 5 matching bases. Germline CDR1 KGHSH, CDR2 LQKENI. The CDR3 has 14 amino acids. V was shortened by 1 base and J by 7 bases, with 11 bases between the two germline ends. CDR3 nucleotide sequence: TGTGCCAGCTCACCACAGGGGCAAACGAACACCATATATTTT. It translates to CASSPQGQTNTIYF.

The chain carries TRBV7-9 and TRBJ2-1; 7 bases are a match to TRBD1. The V gene end was trimmed by 5 bases and the J gene end by 4 bases; junction bases not matched to a gene: 11. The CDR3 has 16 residues. CDR1 and CDR2 from the germline V gene are SEHNR and FQNEAQ (reference sequence). CDR3 residues: CASSRQTGKSYNEQFF. CDR3 bases: TGTGCCAGCAGCCGACAGACAGGGAAGTCGTACAATGAGCAGTTCTTC.

This clone was detected once. The chain employs TRBV5-4 and TRBJ2-1; D is uncertain. V was pared by 6 bases and J by 4 bases, with 5 bases between. The length of the CDR3 is 11 residues. CDR1 is SGHNT and CDR2 is YYREEE in the germline V gene (reference sequence). Written as DNA, the CDR3 is TGTGCCAGCACCCAATACAATGAGCAGTTCTTC. This translates into CASTQYNEQFF.

This rearrangement joins TRBV27 to TRBJ2-7, with TRBD1 matching 9 bases. The CDR3 totals 15 residues. V trimming: 5 bases; J trimming: 2 bases; junction bases outside the gene matches: 7. CDR1 MNHEY and CDR2 SMNVEV come from the germline V gene (reference sequence). The CDR3 DNA reads TGTGCCAGCAGTACGGGACAGGGAGTTGCCTACGAGCAGTACTTC. Amino acids: CASSTGQGVAYEQYF.

The rearrangement uses TRBV28 and TRBJ1-2; D may be TRBD1 (5 bases). The CDR3 loop spans 15 amino acids. Germline CDR1 MDHEN, CDR2 SYDVKM. V was pared by 5 bases and J by 5 bases, with 18 bases between. The DNA for the CDR3 is TGTGCCAGCAGTATTGCGGCGAGGGGAGGTTATGGCTACACCTTC. The encoded protein is CASSIAARGGYGYTF.

The gene calls are TRBV28 and TRBJ1-6, with 7 bases matching TRBD1. Germline-derived CDR1 and CDR2 are MDHEN and SYDVKM. This CDR3 region has 14 residues. V lost 6 bases, J lost 9 bases, and 8 bases stayed unmatched. The chain's CDR3 is CASSLPQGTSPLHF. CDR3 sequence (DNA): TGTGCCAGCAGCCTTCCACAGGGGACTTCACCCCTCCACTTT. Full variable domain (rest looked up from reference TRBV28 and TRBJ1-6): DVKVTQSSRYLVKRTGEKVFLECVQDMDHENMFWYRQDPGLGLRLIYFSYDVKMKEKGDIPEGYSVSREKKERFSLILESASTNQTSMYLCASSLPQGTSPLHFGNGTRLTVT.

This rearrangement joins TRBV19 to TRBJ1-1; 7 positions match TRBD1. Germline assignment: CDR1 LNHDA and CDR2 SQIVND (reference sequence). V shed 6 bases and J 3 bases; nucleotides not matched to a gene: 16. The CDR3 loop spans 17 amino acids. CDR3 DNA sequence: TGTGCCAGTAGGAACCCACTGACTCAGGGGGTTCACACTGAAGCTTTCTTT. Its protein product is CASRNPLTQGVHTEAFF.

This clone occurred many times. The CDR3 sequence is CASSQERGYEQYF. CDR3 DNA sequence: TGTGCCAGCAGCCAAGAGAGGGGGTACGAGCAGTACTTC. This chain uses TRBV4-2 with TRBJ2-7; perhaps TRBD1 as D (6 bases). CDR3 length equals 13 residues. Trimming stripped 0 bases from V and 4 bases from J, with 7 bases between. Germline CDR1 is LGHNA and CDR2 is YNFKEQ.

This chain uses TRBV5-5 with TRBJ1-2, with no clear D. Germline V gives CDR1 SGHKS, CDR2 YYEKEE (reference sequence). CDR3 length equals 17 residues. V was clipped by 2 bases and J by 2 bases, with 19 bases between them. This CDR3 reads CASSFRTVPFENYGYTF. The CDR3 nucleotides are TGTGCCAGCAGCTTTCGAACAGTCCCGTTTGAAAACTATGGCTACACCTTC.

The gene calls are TRBV6-2 or TRBV6-3 and TRBJ2-3; 13 bases line up with TRBD2. Germline CDR1 is MNHEY and CDR2 is SVGEGT. With V trimmed by 2 bases and J by 3 bases, 11 bases remained unmatched. The CDR3 is 19 amino acids. Here the CDR3 DNA reads TGTGCCAGCAGTTACAATGGGGAAACTAGCGGGAGGGGAACAGATACGCAGTATTTT. This sequence encodes CASSYNGETSGRGTDTQYF.

The chain couples TRBV27 to TRBJ2-5; possibly TRBD2 for D (7 bases). Trimming removed 8 bases at V and 4 bases at J, with 17 bases between. In germline, CDR1 is MNHEY, CDR2 SMNVEV (reference sequence). The CDR3 is 14 residues long. The CDR3 reads CASGPGGLGETQYF. The DNA for the CDR3 is TGTGCCAGCGGACCCGGGGGGCTAGGAGAGACCCAGTACTTC.

The genes are TRBV7-9 and TRBJ2-7; 7 nucleotides align to TRBD1. The junction had 4 bases not matched to a gene; V was cut back by 5 bases and J by 3 bases. The CDR3 consists of 13 residues. Germline V gene data show CDR1 as SEHNR and CDR2 as FQNEAQ (reference sequence). The CDR3 DNA follows: TGTGCCAGCAGCCTACGGGACAGCTACGAGCAGTACTTC. Its translation: CASSLRDSYEQYF.

The chain recombines TRBV4-1 with TRBJ1-2, with TRBD1 as a possible D gene (5 bases). The germline CDR1 and CDR2 sequences are MGHRA and YSYEKL. The length of the CDR3 is 15 residues. Trimming cost V 3 bases and J 4 bases, with 15 bases left between them. The CDR3 DNA sequence: TGCGCCAGCAGCCACAACGTCCAGGGTACCTATGGCTACACCTTC. This codes for CASSHNVQGTYGYTF.

The rearrangement uses TRBV10-3 and TRBJ2-3, with 8 bases fitting TRBD1. Germline-derived CDR1 and CDR2 are ENHRY and SYGVKD. After removal of 10 bases from V and 0 bases from J, the junction contained 6 bases not matched to a gene. This CDR3 region has 14 residues. CDR3 loop: CATRGRPSTDTQYF. CDR3 in DNA: TGTGCCACCAGGGGGCGACCTAGCACAGATACGCAGTATTTT.

The chain joins TRBV11-2 to TRBJ1-2; TRBD1 aligns across 9 bases. This CDR3 region has 14 residues. Germline V gene data show CDR1 as SGHAT and CDR2 as FQNNGV. V lost 8 bases, J lost 2 bases, and 6 bases stayed unmatched. The CDR3 sequence: CASVLGQGNYGYTF. The CDR3, as DNA: TGTGCCAGCGTGCTGGGACAGGGAAACTATGGCTACACCTTC.

The chain carries TRBV28 and TRBJ2-7; 14 bases match TRBD2. CDR1 MDHEN and CDR2 SYDVKM come from the germline V gene. This CDR3 is 18 amino acids long. V dropped 7 bases and J dropped 4; count of bases not matched to a gene: 15. The CDR3 region is CASTDPGLAGGQGYEQYF. CDR3 coding DNA: TGTGCCAGCACCGATCCCGGACTAGCGGGGGGCCAGGGTTACGAGCAGTACTTC.

This clone was seen only a few times. The chain links TRBV7-9 to TRBJ1-5; tentative D call: TRBD1 (6 bases). CDR3 length: 14 residues. The germline V gene has CDR1 SEHNR and CDR2 FQNEAQ (reference sequence). The V end lost 1 base, the J end lost 3 bases, and 7 bases lay between the germline ends. CDR3 in DNA: TGTGCCAGCAGCTTAGGGGACACCAATCAGCCCCAGCATTTT. Residues: CASSLGDTNQPQHF.

This chain uses TRBV28 with TRBJ2-7; possible D gene TRBD2, 6 bases. The ends were cut back, 2 bases at V and 0 bases at J, with 17 bases in the middle. CDR3 size: 17 residues. Germline V gene sequence: CDR1 MDHEN, CDR2 SYDVKM. Written as DNA, the CDR3 is TGTGCCAGCAGTTTAGCCTTAGCGGATAAGAGCTCCTACGAGCAGTACTTC. Amino acids: CASSLALADKSSYEQYF.

J is TRBJ2-7 and V is TRBV30; 7 positions match TRBD2. This CDR3 has 15 residues. The V gene's germline CDR1 is GTSNPN and CDR2 SVGIG (reference sequence). J gave up 3 bases and V 0 bases, and 8 bases lay outside the gene matches. CDR3: CAWSVTGTTFYEQYF. The CDR3 nucleotides read TGTGCCTGGAGTGTAACCGGGACTACCTTCTACGAGCAGTACTTC.

The DNA for the CDR3 is TGTGCCAGCAGCTTAGCGGGCACCGGGGAGCTGTTTTTT. Protein sequence: CASSLAGTGELFF. J is TRBJ2-2 and V is TRBV11-3, with unresolved D. Trimming removed 1 base at V and 4 bases at J, with 4 bases between. CDR1 and CDR2 (germline): SGHNT, YENEEA. CDR3 size: 13 residues.

This clone was observed a handful of times. CDR3 DNA: TGTGCCAGCATCGCCCCGGACAGGGGAGGAGGTGGCTACACCTTC. Translating gives CASIAPDRGGGGYTF. The chain combines TRBV9 with TRBJ1-2; the match to TRBD1 covers 9 bases. Germline CDR1 SGDLS, CDR2 YYNGEE. This CDR3 contains 15 residues. V shed 6 bases, J shed 7 bases, and the junction held 13 bases outside the gene matches.

The rearrangement links TRBV3-1 (or the pseudogene TRBV3-2) to TRBJ1-3; D is undetermined. The V end was cut by 0 bases, the J end by 0 bases, with 6 bases between. This CDR3 is 15 amino acids long. CDR1 and CDR2 from the germline V gene are LGHDT and YNNKEL (reference sequence). CDR3 nucleotide sequence: TGTGCCAGCAGCCAAGAGGTGCGCTCTGGAAACACCATATATTTT. Its translation: CASSQEVRSGNTIYF.

This clone was seen a few times. This rearrangement joins TRBV30 to TRBJ1-2, with TRBD1 matching over 7 bases. Looked up from germline, CDR1 is GTSNPN and CDR2 is SVGIG (reference sequence). CDR3 length equals 15 residues. Trimming removed 2 bases from V and 8 bases from J; junction bases left unmatched: 14. CDR3 DNA: TGTGCCTGGAGTAGGGCGACCGACAGGGCCGGGGGCTACACCTTC. As protein: CAWSRATDRAGGYTF.

V usage is TRBV29-1 and J usage is TRBJ2-7; maybe TRBD1 (5 bases). This CDR3 has 12 amino acids. The V end lost 2 bases, the J end lost 5 bases, and 10 bases lay between the germline ends. The germline gives CDR1 SQVTM, CDR2 ANQGSEA. The DNA of the CDR3 is TGCAGCGTTGAACAGGGTTCCAACGAGCAGTACTTC. Translating it yields CSVEQGSNEQYF.

In its sample, this clone was seen a few times. The rearrangement uses TRBV5-1 and TRBJ1-3; D is uncertain. V lost 0 bases, J lost 2 bases, and 9 bases lay in between. Looked up from germline, CDR1 is SGHRS and CDR2 is YFSETQ. This CDR3 has 15 residues. The CDR3, as DNA: TGCGCCAGCAGCTTGGCCGCGGGAACTGGAAACACCATATATTTT. This translates into CASSLAAGTGNTIYF.

This chain uses TRBV24-1 with TRBJ2-3; D is unresolved. Germline assignment: CDR1 KGHDR and CDR2 SFDVKD. This CDR3 is 16 amino acids long. V lost 4 bases and J lost 0, with 13 bases in between. The CDR3 DNA follows: TGTGCCACCAGTGACCCTAGAACTCCTAGCACAGATACGCAGTATTTT. Protein: CATSDPRTPSTDTQYF.